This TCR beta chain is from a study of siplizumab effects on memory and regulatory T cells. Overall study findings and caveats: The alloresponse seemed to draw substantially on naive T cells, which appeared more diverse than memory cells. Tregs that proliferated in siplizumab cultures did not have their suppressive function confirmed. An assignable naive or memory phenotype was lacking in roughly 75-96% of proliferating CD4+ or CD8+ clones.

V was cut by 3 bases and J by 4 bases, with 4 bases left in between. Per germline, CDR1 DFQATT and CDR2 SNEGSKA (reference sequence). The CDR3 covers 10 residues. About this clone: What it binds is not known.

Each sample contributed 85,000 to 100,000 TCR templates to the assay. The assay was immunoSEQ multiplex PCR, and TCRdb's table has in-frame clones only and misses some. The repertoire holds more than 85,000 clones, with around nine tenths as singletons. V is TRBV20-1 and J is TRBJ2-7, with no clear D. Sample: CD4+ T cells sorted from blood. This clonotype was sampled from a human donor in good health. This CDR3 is CSASKYEQYF. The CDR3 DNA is TGCAGTGCTAGTAAGTACGAGCAGTACTTC.